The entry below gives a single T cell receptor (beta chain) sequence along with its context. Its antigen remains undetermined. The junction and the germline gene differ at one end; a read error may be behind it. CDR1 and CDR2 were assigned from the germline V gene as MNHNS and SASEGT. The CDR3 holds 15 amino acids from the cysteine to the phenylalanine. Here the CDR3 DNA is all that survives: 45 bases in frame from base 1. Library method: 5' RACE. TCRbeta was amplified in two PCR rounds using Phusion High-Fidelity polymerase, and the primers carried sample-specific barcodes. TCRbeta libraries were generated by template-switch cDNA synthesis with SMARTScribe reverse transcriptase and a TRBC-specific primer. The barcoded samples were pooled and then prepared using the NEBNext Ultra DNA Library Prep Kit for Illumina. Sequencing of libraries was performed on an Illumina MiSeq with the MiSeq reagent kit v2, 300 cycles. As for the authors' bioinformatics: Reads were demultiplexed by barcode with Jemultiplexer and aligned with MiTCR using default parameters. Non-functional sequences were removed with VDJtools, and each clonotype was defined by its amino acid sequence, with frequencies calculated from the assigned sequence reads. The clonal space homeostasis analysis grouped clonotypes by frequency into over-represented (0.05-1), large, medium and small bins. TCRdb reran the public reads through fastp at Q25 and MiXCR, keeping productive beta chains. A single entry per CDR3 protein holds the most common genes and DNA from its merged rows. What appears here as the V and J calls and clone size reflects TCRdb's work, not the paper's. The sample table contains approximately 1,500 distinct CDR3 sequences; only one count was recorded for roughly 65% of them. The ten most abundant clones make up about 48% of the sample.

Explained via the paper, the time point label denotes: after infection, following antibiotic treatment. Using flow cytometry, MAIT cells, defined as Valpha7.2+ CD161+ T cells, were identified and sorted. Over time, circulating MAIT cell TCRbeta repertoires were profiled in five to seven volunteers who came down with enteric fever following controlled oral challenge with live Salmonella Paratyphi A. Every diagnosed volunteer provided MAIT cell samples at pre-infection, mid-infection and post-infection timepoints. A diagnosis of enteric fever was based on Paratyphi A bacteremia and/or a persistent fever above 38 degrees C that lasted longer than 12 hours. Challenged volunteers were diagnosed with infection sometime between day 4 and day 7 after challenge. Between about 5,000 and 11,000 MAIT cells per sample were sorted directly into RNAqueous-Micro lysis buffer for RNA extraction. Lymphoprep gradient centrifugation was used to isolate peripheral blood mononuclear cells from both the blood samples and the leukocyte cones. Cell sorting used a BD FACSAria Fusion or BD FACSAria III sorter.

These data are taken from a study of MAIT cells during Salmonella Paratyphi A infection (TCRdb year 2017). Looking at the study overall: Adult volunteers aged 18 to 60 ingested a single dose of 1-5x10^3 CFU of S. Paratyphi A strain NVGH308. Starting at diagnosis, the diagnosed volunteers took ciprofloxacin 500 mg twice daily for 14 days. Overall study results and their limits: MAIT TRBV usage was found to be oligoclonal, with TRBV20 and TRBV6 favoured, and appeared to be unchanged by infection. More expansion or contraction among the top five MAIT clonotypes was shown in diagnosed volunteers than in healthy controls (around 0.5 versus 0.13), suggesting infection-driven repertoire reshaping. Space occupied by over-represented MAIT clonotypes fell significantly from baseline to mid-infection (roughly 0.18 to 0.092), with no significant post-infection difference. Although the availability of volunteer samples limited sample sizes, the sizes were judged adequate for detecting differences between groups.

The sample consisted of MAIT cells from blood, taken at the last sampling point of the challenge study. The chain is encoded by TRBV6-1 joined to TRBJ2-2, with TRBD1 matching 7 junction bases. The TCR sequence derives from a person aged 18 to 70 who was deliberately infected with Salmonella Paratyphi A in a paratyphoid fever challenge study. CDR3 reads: CERSDGKGETGEMFF. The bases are TGTGAAAGAAGTGACGGGAAAGGGGAAACAGGGGAGATGTTTTTT.